These T cell receptor beta chains were read from a single sample in a study of beta chain features in type 1 diabetes. Assay: immunoSEQ multiplex PCR; the TCRdb copy retains only in-frame clones and omits some. Among 300,000 to 350,000 clones, approximately 8.2% were seen once, and the ten largest hold roughly 0.44%. Sequencing was carried out using central memory CD4+ T cells from blood. The receptors were gathered from a woman aged 18-30 years in good health. CDR3s include the opening cysteine and the closing phenylalanine or tryptophan. The D gene is left open where the match is weak. Size is stated for part of the rows, as once, few or many counts, or as a class when the clone is expanded.

j_gene: TRBJ2-7; v_gene: TRBV7-8; d_gene: TRBD2; abundance: few; len: 15; CDR3aa: CASSSSGGGSYEQYF; CDR3nt: TGTGCCAGCAGCTCCTCGGGGGGAGGCTCCTACGAGCAGTACTTC
j_gene: TRBJ2-3; v_gene: TRBV7-2; d_gene: .; abundance: few; len: 17; CDR3aa: CASSLRGGGGPQDTQYF; CDR3nt: TGTGCCAGCAGCTTAAGAGGCGGAGGAGGGCCTCAGGATACGCAGTATTTT
j_gene: TRBJ2-2; v_gene: TRBV5-4; d_gene: TRBD2; abundance: many; len: 16; CDR3aa: CASSLDPSGRTGELFF; CDR3nt: TGTGCCAGCAGCTTAGACCCAAGCGGGAGGACCGGGGAGCTGTTTTTT
j_gene: TRBJ1-4; v_gene: TRBV4-1; d_gene: .; abundance: .; len: 18; CDR3aa: CASSRYGAGGGVNEKLFF; CDR3nt: TGCGCCAGCAGCCGATACGGCGCGGGGGGCGGTGTCAATGAAAAACTGTTTTTT
j_gene: TRBJ2-1; v_gene: TRBV10-1; d_gene: .; abundance: few; len: 13; CDR3aa: CASSGQAYNEQFF; CDR3nt: TGCGCCAGCAGTGGCCAGGCCTACAATGAGCAGTTCTTC
j_gene: TRBJ2-2; v_gene: TRBV2; d_gene: .; abundance: few; len: 10; CDR3aa: CATGERELFF; CDR3nt: TGTGCCACCGGGGAGAGGGAGCTGTTTTTT
j_gene: TRBJ2-7; v_gene: TRBV6-5; d_gene: .; abundance: .; len: 14; CDR3aa: CATRRAVGTYEQYF; CDR3nt: TGTGCCACCCGCCGGGCAGTGGGGACCTACGAGCAGTACTTC
j_gene: TRBJ2-1; v_gene: TRBV19; d_gene: .; abundance: .; len: 14; CDR3aa: CASSGSSSYNEQFF; CDR3nt: TGTGCCAGTAGTGGGTCGAGCTCCTACAATGAGCAGTTCTTC
j_gene: TRBJ2-1; v_gene: TRBV4-2; d_gene: TRBD2; abundance: .; len: 16; CDR3aa: CASSQVGTSGYNEQFF; CDR3nt: TGTGCCAGCAGCCAAGTTGGGACTAGCGGTTACAATGAGCAGTTCTTC
j_gene: TRBJ2-2; v_gene: TRBV2; d_gene: .; abundance: many; len: 15; CDR3aa: CASRARRWGTGELFF; CDR3nt: TGTGCCAGCCGGGCCCGAAGATGGGGCACCGGGGAGCTGTTTTTT
j_gene: TRBJ1-2; v_gene: TRBV9; d_gene: .; abundance: .; len: 15; CDR3aa: CASSVGETVNYGYTF; CDR3nt: TGTGCCAGCAGCGTAGGGGAGACAGTAAACTATGGCTACACCTTC
j_gene: TRBJ2-1; v_gene: TRBV4-1; d_gene: TRBD2; abundance: .; len: 18; CDR3aa: CASKEGSGTDSPYNEQFF; CDR3nt: TGCGCCAGCAAGGAGGGTAGCGGGACGGATTCCCCTTACAATGAGCAGTTCTTC
j_gene: TRBJ2-2; v_gene: TRBV19; d_gene: TRBD2; abundance: few; len: 14; CDR3aa: CASSIIAGSGELFF; CDR3nt: TGTGCCAGTAGTATTATAGCGGGATCCGGGGAGCTGTTTTTT
j_gene: TRBJ1-3; v_gene: TRBV9; d_gene: TRBD1; abundance: many; len: 17; CDR3aa: CASSPHRQGKSGNTIYF; CDR3nt: TGTGCCAGCAGCCCACATAGACAGGGGAAGTCTGGAAACACCATATATTTT
j_gene: TRBJ2-7; v_gene: TRBV29-1; d_gene: .; abundance: few; len: 13; CDR3aa: CSVDRGDSGEQYF; CDR3nt: TGCAGCGTTGACAGGGGGGACTCGGGAGAGCAGTACTTC
j_gene: TRBJ1-1; v_gene: TRBV5-4; d_gene: .; abundance: few; len: 13; CDR3aa: CASSFVGGAEAFF; CDR3nt: TGTGCCAGCAGCTTTGTAGGGGGAGCAGAAGCTTTCTTT
j_gene: TRBJ2-7; v_gene: TRBV28; d_gene: .; abundance: many; len: 13; CDR3aa: CASEIPTLWEQYF; CDR3nt: TGTGCCAGCGAAATACCCACTTTGTGGGAGCAGTACTTC
j_gene: TRBJ2-3; v_gene: TRBV29-1; d_gene: TRBD2; abundance: few; len: 14; CDR3aa: CSVRTSGFLDTQYF; CDR3nt: TGCAGCGTACGGACTAGCGGGTTCTTAGATACGCAGTATTTT
j_gene: TRBJ2-5; v_gene: TRBV7-9; d_gene: .; abundance: .; len: 15; CDR3aa: CASSLSSGVQETQYF; CDR3nt: TGTGCCAGCAGCTTGTCTAGTGGGGTTCAAGAGACCCAGTACTTC
j_gene: TRBJ2-1; v_gene: TRBV7-2; d_gene: .; abundance: many; len: 13; CDR3aa: CASSLGNYNEQFF; CDR3nt: TGTGCCAGCAGCTTAGGGAACTACAATGAGCAGTTCTTC
j_gene: TRBJ2-7; v_gene: TRBV11-2; d_gene: .; abundance: few; len: 14; CDR3aa: CASSSGLDSYEQYF; CDR3nt: TGTGCCAGCAGCTCCGGACTGGACTCCTACGAGCAGTACTTC
j_gene: TRBJ2-5; v_gene: TRBV21-1; d_gene: .; abundance: many; len: 13; CDR3aa: CASSNGGQETQYF; CDR3nt: TGTGCCAGCAGCAATGGCGGGCAAGAGACCCAGTACTTC
j_gene: TRBJ2-7; v_gene: TRBV27; d_gene: TRBD1; abundance: few; len: 14; CDR3aa: CASSRQDRAYEQYF; CDR3nt: TGTGCCAGCAGTCGACAGGACAGGGCCTACGAGCAGTACTTC
j_gene: TRBJ1-4; v_gene: TRBV7-9; d_gene: .; abundance: few; len: 16; CDR3aa: CASSQPRGGRREKLFF; CDR3nt: TGTGCCAGCAGCCAGCCAAGGGGGGGACGTCGTGAAAAACTGTTTTTT
j_gene: TRBJ2-1; v_gene: TRBV2; d_gene: .; abundance: .; len: 16; CDR3aa: CASRAPTGQEYNEQFF; CDR3nt: TGTGCCAGCAGGGCTCCCACCGGGCAGGAATACAATGAGCAGTTCTTC
j_gene: TRBJ2-7; v_gene: TRBV6-6; d_gene: TRBD1; abundance: few; len: 14; CDR3aa: CASRVTGGAYEQYF; CDR3nt: TGTGCCAGCAGGGTGACAGGGGGTGCGTACGAGCAGTACTTC
j_gene: TRBJ2-5; v_gene: TRBV2; d_gene: .; abundance: .; len: 14; CDR3aa: CASRSNRDLETQYF; CDR3nt: TGTGCCAGCAGATCTAACAGGGATTTAGAGACCCAGTACTTC
j_gene: TRBJ2-1; v_gene: TRBV5-6; d_gene: .; abundance: few; len: 13; CDR3aa: CASSLVDRYEQFF; CDR3nt: TGTGCCAGCAGCTTGGTGGACAGATACGAGCAGTTCTTC
j_gene: TRBJ2-7; v_gene: TRBV5-1; d_gene: TRBD2; abundance: few; len: 15; CDR3aa: CASSRGASGSYEQYF; CDR3nt: TGCGCCAGCAGCCGGGGCGCTAGCGGCTCCTACGAGCAGTACTTC
j_gene: TRBJ2-3; v_gene: TRBV9; d_gene: .; abundance: few; len: 13; CDR3aa: CASSVEWADTQYF; CDR3nt: TGTGCCAGCAGCGTAGAATGGGCAGATACGCAGTATTTT
j_gene: TRBJ2-7; v_gene: TRBV20-1; d_gene: TRBD1; abundance: few; len: 11; CDR3aa: CSASYRGQSQF; CDR3nt: TGCAGTGCCTCCTACCGGGGACAGAGTCAATTC
j_gene: TRBJ2-5; v_gene: TRBV14; d_gene: TRBD2; abundance: .; len: 16; CDR3aa: CASSQSRTSWQETQYF; CDR3nt: TGTGCCAGCAGCCAATCCCGGACTAGCTGGCAAGAGACCCAGTACTTC
j_gene: TRBJ2-7; v_gene: TRBV18; d_gene: .; abundance: few; len: 11; CDR3aa: CASSREYEQYF; CDR3nt: TGTGCCAGCTCACGGGAGTACGAGCAGTACTTC
j_gene: TRBJ1-5; v_gene: TRBV7-2; d_gene: .; abundance: many; len: 14; CDR3aa: CASSRLGTNQPQHF; CDR3nt: TGTGCCAGCAGCCGGTTGGGGACGAATCAGCCCCAGCATTTT
j_gene: TRBJ2-5; v_gene: TRBV7-2; d_gene: .; abundance: few; len: 14; CDR3aa: CASSLGFDQETQYF; CDR3nt: TGTGCCAGCAGCTTGGGCTTCGACCAAGAGACCCAGTACTTC
j_gene: TRBJ2-1; v_gene: TRBV7-9; d_gene: .; abundance: few; len: 11; CDR3aa: CASSRGNEQFF; CDR3nt: TGTGCCAGCAGCCGAGGGAATGAGCAGTTCTTC
j_gene: TRBJ2-7; v_gene: TRBV15; d_gene: .; abundance: few; len: 16; CDR3aa: CATSRAFQGRYYEQYF; CDR3nt: TGTGCCACCAGCAGAGCATTCCAGGGGCGATACTACGAGCAGTACTTC
j_gene: TRBJ2-1; v_gene: TRBV28; d_gene: .; abundance: few; len: 14; CDR3aa: CASKPMGEYNEQFF; CDR3nt: TGTGCCAGCAAACCAATGGGGGAATACAATGAGCAGTTCTTC
j_gene: TRBJ2-7; v_gene: TRBV27; d_gene: TRBD2; abundance: few; len: 16; CDR3aa: CASSSRAGARPNEQYF; CDR3nt: TGTGCCAGCAGTTCCCGAGCGGGAGCCCGCCCTAACGAGCAGTACTTC
j_gene: TRBJ2-1; v_gene: TRBV27; d_gene: TRBD2; abundance: few; len: 15; CDR3aa: CASRGSGLGLREQFF; CDR3nt: TGTGCCAGCCGGGGCTCCGGACTAGGGCTCCGGGAGCAGTTCTTC
j_gene: TRBJ2-3; v_gene: TRBV28; d_gene: TRBD1; abundance: few; len: 15; CDR3aa: CASSQPGQGRDTQYF; CDR3nt: TGTGCCAGCAGCCAACCGGGACAGGGTCGGGATACGCAGTATTTT
j_gene: TRBJ2-1; v_gene: TRBV28; d_gene: TRBD1; abundance: few; len: 15; CDR3aa: CASSSTGGSHNEQFF; CDR3nt: TGTGCCAGCAGTTCAACAGGGGGCTCCCACAATGAGCAGTTCTTC